The clone carrying this TCR beta chain was counted many times. What it binds is unknown. In germline, CDR1 is SGHDT, CDR2 YYEEEE. This CDR3 spans 12 amino acids. V was shortened by 4 bases and J by 3 bases, with 8 bases between the two germline ends. The data were taken from a study of breast tumors, draining lymph nodes, adjacent tissues. Study-level points and caveats: Most tumor T cells seemingly derive from lymph node, then expand in tumor. Luminal-like breast cancer showed significantly greater tumor-nontumor repertoire similarity than basal-like breast cancer did.

TCRdb reprocessed the multiplex PCR reads via MiXCR and lists one record per CDR3 protein. Among about 220,000 distinct CDR3 sequences listed, 34% were seen once. Breast cancer patients provided tissue from their axillary draining lymph nodes. The chain carries TRBV5-6 and TRBJ2-7; perhaps TRBD2 as D (5 bases). The sequenced material came from axillary lymph node tissue. This sequence was found in a female donor with breast cancer. Some clones in this sample may be carry-over from other donors' samples. The CDR3 nucleotides are TGTGCCAGCAGCCGCGACTACTACGAGCAGTACTTC. Encoded protein: CASSRDYYEQYF. Drawing the rest from reference TRBV5-6 and TRBJ2-7, the complete variable domain is DAGVTQSPTHLIKTRGQQVTLRCSPKSGHDTVSWYQQALGQGPQFIFQYYEEEERQRGNFPDRFSGHQFPNYSSELNVNALLLGDSALYLCASSRDYYEQYFGPGTRLTVT.